Presented here are 19 T cell receptor beta chains from one specimen sequenced in a study of T cells after yellow fever vaccination. TCRdb reprocessed the 5' RACE reads via MiXCR and lists one record per CDR3 protein. Of under 400,000 distinct CDR3 sequences listed, approximately 12% are singletons. The starting material was CD4+ T cells sorted from PBMCs, obtained 15 days after the yellow fever booster vaccination. These receptors all stem from a man aged 18-30 years who received the YFV17D yellow fever vaccine.

This clonotype came up many times. The chain has TRBV7-2 and TRBJ1-2; no clear D gene. V shed 5 bases and J shed 3 bases, with 16 bases lying between them. CDR1 SGHTA and CDR2 FQGNSA come from the germline V gene. This CDR3 region has 15 residues. The CDR3 loop reads CASSAYNIGDYGYTF. The CDR3 nucleotides are TGTGCCAGCAGCGCGTATAACATTGGGGACTATGGCTACACCTTC.

The V call is TRBV19, the J call TRBJ1-5; D is possibly TRBD1 (6 bases). The CDR3 contains 16 residues. From germline, CDR1 is LNHDA and CDR2 SQIVND (reference sequence). Between the trimmed V and J ends, which lost 6 bases and 6 bases, there was a span of 21 bases. The CDR3 reads CASRRPGGPSGQPQHF. CDR3 DNA sequence: TGTGCCAGTAGGAGACCCGGGGGCCCGAGCGGTCAGCCCCAGCATTTT.

V and J are TRBV6-1 and TRBJ1-5, with D possibly matching TRBD1 (5 bases). The CDR3 loop spans 14 amino acids. Trimming removed 5 bases at V and 6 bases at J, with 14 bases between. The germline CDR1 and CDR2 sequences are MNHNS and SASEGT. The CDR3, as DNA: TGTGCCAGCAGTCGAGGATGGGGCGGTCAGCCCCAGCATTTT. It codes for CASSRGWGGQPQHF.

The chain links TRBV19 to TRBJ2-1; TRBD2 agrees at 7 bases. V lost 6 bases to trimming and J lost 6 bases; unmatched junction nucleotides: 8. The germline gives CDR1 LNHDA, CDR2 SQIVND (reference sequence). The CDR3 has 14 amino acids. In DNA, the CDR3 is TGTGCCAGTAGGTCCGTGGGGGGGGTCAATGAGCAGTTCTTC. It specifies CASRSVGGVNEQFF.

The V call is TRBV20-1, the J call TRBJ1-5; D not certain. Germline CDR1 reads DFQATT; CDR2 reads SNEGSKA (reference sequence). Trimming cost V 0 bases and J 2 bases, with 8 bases left between them. CDR3 size: 14 residues. The CDR3 DNA follows: TGCAGTGCTAGAGACGAACCGGGCAATCAGCCCCAGCATTTT. Protein product: CSARDEPGNQPQHF.

The chain is built from TRBV12-3 or TRBV12-4 and TRBJ2-2; TRBD1 matches 9 bases. V lost 2 bases to trimming and J lost 7 bases; unmatched junction nucleotides: 11. This CDR3 comprises 17 residues. CDR3 nucleotides: TGTGCCAGCAGTTTAAGGGGACAGGGTTTGGTCGGCGGGGAGCTGTTTTTT. Its translation is CASSLRGQGLVGGELFF.

This chain joins TRBV12-3 or TRBV12-4 and TRBJ2-3, with 7 positions matching TRBD1. V lost 7 bases to trimming and J lost 6 bases; unmatched junction nucleotides: 13. The CDR3 covers 15 residues. Written as DNA, the CDR3 is TGTGCCAGCACCATAGGGAAAGGGGGCTTTGATACGCAGTATTTT. Encoded protein: CASTIGKGGFDTQYF.

This clonotype was counted between two and nine times. The chain joins TRBV7-2 to TRBJ2-1; D remains unclear. CDR3 size: 16 residues. V was shortened by 1 base and J by 6 bases, with 16 bases between the two germline ends. Germline assignment: CDR1 SGHTA and CDR2 FQGNSA. The CDR3 region has the DNA TGTGCCAGCAGCTTAGGACCCATCCCTAGAGGCAATGAGCAGTTCTTC. This translates into CASSLGPIPRGNEQFF.

CDR3 residues: CASSRGQGNSYEQYF. For the CDR3, the DNA is TGTGCCAGCAGCCGGGGACAGGGAAACTCCTACGAGCAGTACTTC. This chain uses TRBV12-3 or TRBV12-4 with TRBJ2-7, with TRBD1 matching 9 bases. The CDR3 totals 15 residues. With 6 bases clipped from V and 0 bases from J, the junction kept 6 bases outside the gene matches.

The genes are TRBV6-6 and TRBJ2-7, with no clear D. This CDR3 spans 15 amino acids. V lost 5 bases and J lost 6, with 20 bases in between. Germline V gene data show CDR1 as MNHNY and CDR2 as SVGAGI (reference sequence). This CDR3 is CASSAEPGLGSEQYV. CDR3 DNA: TGTGCCAGCAGTGCCGAACCGGGCCTTGGTTCCGAGCAGTACGTC.

This clonotype was observed a few times. The chain joins TRBV5-1 to TRBJ2-7, with 8 bases aligning to TRBD1. Looked up from germline, CDR1 is SGHRS and CDR2 is YFSETQ. The CDR3 consists of 14 residues. V lost 1 base to trimming and J lost 3 bases; unmatched junction nucleotides: 3. The CDR3 spells CASSLFGTGYEQYF. The CDR3 DNA reads TGCGCCAGCAGCTTGTTTGGGACAGGCTACGAGCAGTACTTC.

The table lists this clonotype with a few counts. The chain recombines TRBV20-1 with TRBJ2-5; D not resolved. This CDR3 is built from 12 residues. Germline assignment: CDR1 DFQATT and CDR2 SNEGSKA (reference sequence). Trimming took 3 bases from V and 5 from J, leaving 10 bases between them. CDR3 in amino acids: CSARGSSETQYF. In DNA form, the CDR3 reads TGCAGTGCTAGGGGTAGTTCGGAGACCCAGTACTTC.

V and J are TRBV5-1 and TRBJ2-3; no firm D call. Germline assignment: CDR1 SGHRS and CDR2 YFSETQ. The CDR3 runs to 14 residues. Trimming pared 4 bases from V and 1 base from J, leaving 10 bases between. The CDR3 DNA is TGCGCCAGCAGCCTCACCGAGGGCACAGATACGCAGTATTTT. Residues: CASSLTEGTDTQYF.

This clonotype was observed many times. The chain recombines TRBV23-1 with TRBJ2-1, with D perhaps matching TRBD2 (6 bases). TRBV23-1 is identified as an open reading frame with a role that is uncertain. The V end was cut by 7 bases, the J end by 4 bases, with 17 bases between. The CDR3 sequence is 15 residues long. The CDR3 region is CASNARRGIYNEQFF. As DNA, the CDR3 is TGCGCCAGCAATGCTAGGAGGGGAATTTACAATGAGCAGTTCTTC.

There are a few counts of this clonotype. The chain couples TRBV29-1 to TRBJ1-1, with a tentative D call TRBD1 (6 bases). V was clipped by 7 bases and J by 7 bases, with 19 bases between them. This CDR3 spans 13 amino acids. The germline gives CDR1 SQVTM, CDR2 ANQGSEA. The DNA of the CDR3 is TGCAGCGCCCCATCTAGGGGGAATAGTGAAGCTTTCTTT. It encodes CSAPSRGNSEAFF.

The CDR3 is CASSQVSRGQETQYF. CDR3 sequence (DNA): TGTGCCAGCAGCCAAGTTTCGCGGGGCCAAGAGACCCAGTACTTC. The chain uses TRBV3-1 and TRBJ2-5, with D perhaps TRBD2 (6 bases). CDR3 length: 15 amino acids. V lost 1 base to trimming and J lost 1 base, with 10 bases between them. CDR1 is LGHDT, CDR2 YNNKEL, per germline (reference sequence).

V usage is TRBV6-1 and J usage is TRBJ1-2, with a tentative D call TRBD1 (5 bases). CDR3 length: 13 residues. Trimming pared 3 bases from V and 4 bases from J, leaving 9 bases between. Per germline, CDR1 MNHNS and CDR2 SASEGT. The CDR3 nucleotides are TGTGCCAGCAGTGAGACAGCACTCTATGGCTACACCTTC. It specifies CASSETALYGYTF.

The chain joins TRBV19 to TRBJ2-2, with D tentatively TRBD1 or TRBD2 (5 bases each). The CDR3 spans 16 residues. V lost 4 bases to trimming and J lost 0 bases, with 12 bases between them. CDR1 LNHDA and CDR2 SQIVND come from the germline V gene (reference sequence). The CDR3, as DNA: TGTGCCAGTAGTAGTCCGGGACGCACGAACACCGGGGAGCTGTTTTTT. Amino acids: CASSSPGRTNTGELFF. The whole variable domain, remainder taken from reference TRBV19 and TRBJ2-2, is DGGITQSPKYLFRKEGQNVTLSCEQNLNHDAMYWYRQDPGQGLRLIYYSQIVNDFQKGDIAEGYSVSREKKESFPLTVTSAQKNPTAFYLCASSSPGRTNTGELFFGEGSRLTVL.

The chain is built from TRBV12-3 or TRBV12-4 and TRBJ2-1, with 8 bases aligning to TRBD1. Losses at the gene ends were 6 bases for V and 3 bases for J; bases not matched to a gene: 4. CDR3 length equals 14 residues. The CDR3 DNA is TGTGCCAGCAGACGGACAGGGAACTACAATGAGCAGTTCTTC. It codes for CASRRTGNYNEQFF.